Given below is one T cell receptor beta chain in context. Trimming left V 8 bases short and J 5 bases short, with 16 bases between. Germline lookup yields CDR1 LGHDT and CDR2 YNNKEL (reference sequence). This CDR3 has 13 amino acids. This record comes from a study of blood T cell repertoires in COVID-19. In the study overall: Specimens from acute and convalescent COVID-19 originated in the United States, Italy and Spain.

Original methodology: The assay estimated nucleated cells by amplifying reference gene primers. Clones were read by immunoSEQ multiplex PCR, and TCRdb kept only the in-frame ones, dropping some. V, J and clone size derive from that table, while D and trimming were established from the DNA sequence. The table lists approximately 190,000 clones, approximately 84% of them singletons. The clonotype originates from a woman in her 70s with active or convalescent COVID-19. The sequenced material came from peripheral blood. This chain links TRBV3-1 (or the pseudogene TRBV3-2) with TRBJ2-7; weak D call: TRBD1 (6 bases). CDR3 coding DNA: TGTGCCAGCCGCCTAGCCCCAGGGGACGAGCAGTACTTC. It yields the protein CASRLAPGDEQYF.